The 22 T cell receptor beta chains below were found in one sample sequenced in a study of CD8+ T cells in alopecia areata. RNA was extracted and reverse transcribed into cDNA as the sequencing template. Sequencing was performed with immunoSEQ multiplex PCR; in TCRdb, only in-frame clones are kept and a portion is missing. The repertoire includes about 180,000 clones, 40% to 55% of them detected once, and over 9% sits in the top ten. Described treatment: oral pan-JAK inhibitor, 5-10 mg twice daily. The material was CD8+ T cells sorted from blood, obtained around week 54, from a patient treated with tofacitinib. The receptors were sampled from a human donor with alopecia areata.

The chain joins TRBV29-1 to TRBJ2-7, with D perhaps TRBD1 (5 bases). From germline, CDR1 is SQVTM and CDR2 ANQGSEA. Trimming pared 3 bases from V and 5 bases from J, leaving 11 bases between. The CDR3 spans 12 residues. The chain's CDR3 is CSVDAPRDEQYF. DNA of the CDR3: TGCAGCGTTGATGCCCCCAGGGACGAGCAGTACTTC.

This clone was counted between two and nine times. This chain joins TRBV29-1 and TRBJ1-1; TRBD1 aligns across 10 bases. Germline loops: CDR1 SQVTM, CDR2 ANQGSEA. The V and J ends lost 7 bases and 6 bases, in that order; junction bases with no gene match: 11. The CDR3 extends over 14 amino acids. The CDR3 sequence: CSAGGTGEVAEAFF. CDR3 bases: TGCAGCGCCGGGGGGACAGGGGAGGTCGCTGAAGCTTTCTTT. Combining the CDR3 with reference TRBV29-1 and TRBJ1-1 gives the whole variable domain SAVISQKPSRDICQRGTSLTIQCQVDSQVTMMFWYRQQPGQSLTLIATANQGSEATYESGFVIDKFPISRPNLTFSTLTVSNMSPEDSSIYLCSAGGTGEVAEAFFGQGTRLTVV.

There are a few counts of this clone. The chain couples TRBV4-3 to TRBJ1-4; 10 bases map to TRBD1. The V segment lost 4 bases and the J segment 5 bases; nucleotides outside the gene matches: 7. Germline V gives CDR1 LGHNA, CDR2 YSLEER. The CDR3 contains 16 residues. The CDR3 spells CASSRITGQGNEKLFF. The CDR3 nucleotides read TGCGCCAGCAGCCGCATTACGGGACAGGGGAATGAAAAACTGTTTTTT.

The rearrangement links TRBV11-2 to TRBJ2-7, with 9 positions matching TRBD1. Unmatched junction bases numbered 14, after V lost 6 bases and J lost 5 bases. There are 16 residues in the CDR3. Germline CDR1 and CDR2: SGHAT and FQNNGV. CDR3 bases: TGTGCCAGCAGTCTAAGGGGGGGGACAGGGTTCCACGAGCAGTACTTC. This translates into CASSLRGGTGFHEQYF.

In nucleotides, the CDR3 is TGTGCCAGCAGCGTACCGAGCGGGGGGGCTACCAATGAGCAGTTCTTC. This codes for CASSVPSGGATNEQFF. V is TRBV9 and J is TRBJ2-1; 10 nucleotides match TRBD2. The CDR3 is 16 residues long. V trimming: 1 base; J trimming: 6 bases; junction bases outside the gene matches: 7. CDR1 and CDR2 from the germline V gene are SGDLS and YYNGEE.

This clone was detected a few times. The chain joins TRBV29-1 to TRBJ2-2; D gene uncertain. Trimming took off 3 bases at V and 4 bases at J, with 12 bases between the two ends. Germline V gene data show CDR1 as SQVTM and CDR2 as ANQGSEA. The CDR3 is 14 amino acids. The CDR3 protein is CSVESRSGTGELFF. In nucleotides, the CDR3 is TGCAGCGTTGAGAGCAGGTCGGGCACCGGGGAGCTGTTTTTT.

This chain joins TRBV6-1 and TRBJ1-2; D not certain. The CDR3 contains 15 residues. Germline CDR1 reads MNHNS; CDR2 reads SASEGT. Trimming took 4 bases from V and 0 from J, leaving 12 bases between them. The CDR3 protein is CASSAIRLPNYGYTF. The CDR3, as DNA: TGTGCCAGCAGTGCCATACGTCTCCCTAACTATGGCTACACCTTC.

This chain uses TRBV27 with TRBJ1-6; the match to TRBD1 covers 7 bases. This CDR3 region has 15 residues. CDR1 and CDR2 (germline): MNHEY, SMNVEV (reference sequence). V dropped 3 bases and J dropped 7; count of bases not matched to a gene: 6. CDR3 loop: CASSFLEGANSPLHF. CDR3 sequence (DNA): TGTGCCAGCAGTTTTCTTGAGGGGGCGAATTCACCCCTCCACTTT.

This chain uses TRBV10-3 with TRBJ2-7; D unclear. Germline-derived CDR1 and CDR2 are ENHRY and SYGVKD. This CDR3 spans 14 amino acids. V lost 0 bases and J lost 0, with 6 bases in between. The CDR3 is CAISESDPSYEQYF. CDR3 sequence (DNA): TGTGCCATCAGTGAGTCGGATCCCTCCTACGAGCAGTACTTC.

This clone appeared a few times. V is TRBV2 and J is TRBJ2-6, with D unclear. Per germline, CDR1 SNHLY and CDR2 FYNNEI. V lost 0 bases to trimming and J lost 4 bases, with 4 bases between them. The CDR3 contains 14 residues. The CDR3 region is CASSEAAGANVLTF. The CDR3, as DNA: TGTGCCAGCAGTGAAGCCGCGGGGGCCAACGTCCTGACTTTC.

This sequence joins TRBV4-3 and TRBJ2-3; 8 positions match TRBD2. Per the germline V gene, CDR1 is LGHNA and CDR2 is YSLEER. The V and J ends lost 1 base and 5 bases, in that order; junction bases with no gene match: 8. The CDR3 contains 16 residues. The CDR3 reads CASSQGPGGPGDTQYF. In nucleotides, the CDR3 is TGCGCCAGCAGCCAAGGTCCGGGGGGGCCTGGAGATACGCAGTATTTT.

The rearrangement uses TRBV19 and TRBJ2-5; D possibly matches TRBD1 or TRBD2 (7 bases each). Germline-derived CDR1 and CDR2 are LNHDA and SQIVND (reference sequence). This CDR3 is 14 amino acids long. Trimming stripped 4 bases from V and 6 bases from J, with 15 bases between. The CDR3 DNA follows: TGTGCCAGTAGTAACAGGGGAGGGTTGAAGACCCAGTACTTC. Translation gives CASSNRGGLKTQYF.

This clone was detected a few times. V gene TRBV6-5 combines with J gene TRBJ2-7, with D possibly TRBD2 on 6 matching bases. V gave up 6 bases and J gave up 6 bases, with 12 bases separating them. From germline, CDR1 is MNHEY and CDR2 SVGAGI. CDR3 length equals 12 residues. The CDR3 protein is CASSPIGGEQYF. The CDR3 DNA follows: TGTGCCAGCAGCCCAATCGGGGGCGAGCAGTACTTC.

This chain uses TRBV4-2 with TRBJ2-2; 7 nucleotides align to TRBD1. With 5 bases clipped from V and 5 bases from J, the junction kept 11 bases outside the gene matches. Germline CDR1 is LGHNA and CDR2 is YNFKEQ. The CDR3 has 16 amino acids. For the CDR3, the DNA is TGTGCCAGCAGCAAAAGTTCGGGACAGACAACCGGGGAGCTGTTTTTT. It encodes CASSKSSGQTTGELFF.

The J gene is TRBJ2-5, the V gene TRBV7-9; the D is unclear. The V and J ends lost 5 bases and 4 bases respectively, with 11 bases between them. The germline V gene has CDR1 SEHNR and CDR2 FQNEAQ (reference sequence). The CDR3 has 13 residues. CDR3 nucleotides: TGTGCCAGCAGCCCGCCGTTATCAGAGACCCAGTACTTC. It translates to CASSPPLSETQYF.

This clone appeared a single time. The V and J genes are TRBV28 and TRBJ2-1; the match to TRBD2 covers 10 bases. V trimming: 5 bases; J trimming: 14 bases; junction bases outside the gene matches: 12. The CDR3 is 14 residues long. Germline V gene lookup returns CDR1 MDHEN and CDR2 SYDVKM. CDR3 in DNA: TGTGCCAGCAGTGGGGAGGGGGGACTAGCGAAGGAGTTCTTC. Protein product: CASSGEGGLAKEFF.

The J gene is TRBJ2-7, the V gene TRBV27; possible D gene TRBD2, 6 bases. The CDR3 has 13 residues. Deletions cut 8 bases from V and 2 bases from J, with 13 bases between. Per germline, CDR1 MNHEY and CDR2 SMNVEV (reference sequence). In DNA, the CDR3 is TGTGCCAGCTCCGTGGGGGGTGCCTACGAGCAGTACTTC. Its protein product is CASSVGGAYEQYF.

This clone was seen more than once but under ten times. This chain joins TRBV12-5 and TRBJ1-5; D uncertain. The germline V and J ends were trimmed by 1 base and 6 bases, with 7 bases remaining between them. Germline V gene lookup returns CDR1 LGHNT and CDR2 FRNRAP. The CDR3 length is 13 residues. In DNA, the CDR3 is TGTGCTAGTGGTTTGGAACGTGGTCAGCCCCAGCATTTT. Protein: CASGLERGQPQHF.

The chain couples TRBV5-1 to TRBJ1-1, with no clear D. The CDR3 has 14 amino acids. The germline V gene encodes CDR1 SGHRS and CDR2 YFSETQ. Deletions cut 0 bases from V and 1 base from J, with 7 bases between. DNA of the CDR3: TGCGCCAGCAGCTTGGAAATCTCGAACACTGAAGCTTTCTTT. Encoded protein: CASSLEISNTEAFF.

The chain is built from TRBV7-9 and TRBJ2-6; D possibly corresponds to TRBD1 (5 bases). From germline, CDR1 is SEHNR and CDR2 FQNEAQ (reference sequence). The CDR3 covers 13 residues. V lost 11 bases and J lost 2, with 10 bases in between. Here the CDR3 reads CAPGATGANVLTF. In nucleotides, the CDR3 is TGTGCCCCTGGGGCGACTGGGGCCAACGTCCTGACTTTC.

The chain has TRBV30 and TRBJ2-3; possible D gene TRBD2, 5 bases. The length of the CDR3 is 13 residues. Germline CDR1 and CDR2: GTSNPN and SVGIG (reference sequence). Trimming stripped 3 bases from V and 7 bases from J, with 14 bases between. CDR3 coding DNA: TGTGCCTGGAGCGCGTCGGGGATGCATACGCAGTATTTT. Translation gives CAWSASGMHTQYF.

This chain links TRBV5-4 with TRBJ2-4; D may match TRBD1 or TRBD2 (5 bases each). Trimming removed 2 bases at V and 1 base at J, with 22 bases between. The CDR3 extends over 19 amino acids. CDR1 and CDR2 from the germline V gene are SGHNT and YYREEE (reference sequence). In nucleotides, the CDR3 is TGTGCCAGCAGCTTTAGGCTAGGGTGGACGGGGCTGGCCAAAAACATTCAGTACTTC. Its translation: CASSFRLGWTGLAKNIQYF. The complete variable domain, with remaining parts taken from reference TRBV5-4 and TRBJ2-4, reads ETGVTQSPTHLIKTRGQQVTLRCSSQSGHNTVSWYQQALGQGPQFIFQYYREEENGRGNFPPRFSGLQFPNYSSELNVNALELDDSALYLCASSFRLGWTGLAKNIQYFGAGTRLSVL.